The sequence of this TCR beta chain was determined in a study of chemoradiotherapy in HPV16-positive cancers. Germline loops: CDR1 SGHTA, CDR2 FQGNSA. The CDR3 contains 14 residues. V was clipped by 3 bases and J by 0 bases, with 3 bases between them. Measured with immunoSEQ multiplex PCR; TCRdb has only the in-frame clones, and not every one. The sample shows approximately 9,000 clones, roughly four fifths of them seen only once. This sequence was found in a human donor with HPV-associated anogenital cancer. The input for sequencing was blood, taken from a patient who underwent chemoradiotherapy. The chain employs TRBV7-2 and TRBJ2-6, with D uncertain. The CDR3 DNA reads as TGTGCCAGCAGCTTTAGCTCTGGGGCCAACGTCCTGACTTTC. It yields the protein CASSFSSGANVLTF.